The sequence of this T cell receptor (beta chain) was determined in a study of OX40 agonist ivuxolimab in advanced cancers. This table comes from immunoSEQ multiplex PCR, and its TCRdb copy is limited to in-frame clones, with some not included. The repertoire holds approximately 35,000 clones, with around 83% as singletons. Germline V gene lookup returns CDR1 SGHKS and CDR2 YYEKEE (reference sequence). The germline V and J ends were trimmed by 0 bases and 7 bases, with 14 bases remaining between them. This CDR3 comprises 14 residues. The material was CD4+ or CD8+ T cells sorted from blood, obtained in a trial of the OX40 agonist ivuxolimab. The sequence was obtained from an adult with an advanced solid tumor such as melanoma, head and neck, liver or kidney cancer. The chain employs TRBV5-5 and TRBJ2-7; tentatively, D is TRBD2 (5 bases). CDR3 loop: CASSLVGLTGEQYF. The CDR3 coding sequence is TGTGCCAGCAGCTTGGTAGGCTTGACGGGGGAGCAGTACTTC.